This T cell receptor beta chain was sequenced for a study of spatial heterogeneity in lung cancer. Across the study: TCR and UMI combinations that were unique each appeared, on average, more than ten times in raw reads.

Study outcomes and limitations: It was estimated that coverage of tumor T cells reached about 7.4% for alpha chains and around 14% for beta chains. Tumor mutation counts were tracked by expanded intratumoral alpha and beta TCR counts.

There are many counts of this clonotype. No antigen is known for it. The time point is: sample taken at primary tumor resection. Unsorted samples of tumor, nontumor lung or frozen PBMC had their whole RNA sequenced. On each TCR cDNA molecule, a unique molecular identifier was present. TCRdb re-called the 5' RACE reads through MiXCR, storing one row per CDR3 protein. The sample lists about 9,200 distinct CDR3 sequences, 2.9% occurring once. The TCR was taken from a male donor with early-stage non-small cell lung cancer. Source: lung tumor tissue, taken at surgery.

CDR3 sequence reads: CASSIIAGGGTDTQYF. The CDR3 bases are TGCGCCAGCAGCATTATCGCCGGTGGGGGGACAGATACGCAGTATTTT. This sequence joins TRBV5-1 and TRBJ2-3; possibly TRBD2 for D (6 bases). Germline V gene data show CDR1 as SGHRS and CDR2 as YFSETQ. Trimming stripped 4 bases from V and 3 bases from J, with 18 bases between. The CDR3 totals 16 residues.